The present TCR beta chain was sequenced within a study of CD8+CD57+ T cells in acquired aplastic anemia. The template used for profiling TCR beta VDJ and CDR3 was genomic DNA. TCRdb fed the reads into MiXCR, producing one record per CDR3 protein. Of around 64,000 distinct CDR3 sequences listed, around 50% were seen once; the top ten hold over 2%. Germline CDR1 is MNHNY and CDR2 is SVGAGI (reference sequence). Losses at the gene ends were 6 bases for V and 4 bases for J; bases not matched to a gene: 0. CDR3 length: 12 residues. The sequenced material came from sorted CD4+, CD8+, or CD8+CD57+ T cells (not recorded which) from PBMCs. The clonotype comes from a human donor in good health, serving as a control. J is TRBJ2-5 and V is TRBV6-6, with 9 bases that match TRBD2. The CDR3 DNA is TGTGCCAGCAGACTAGCGGGAGAGACCCAGTACTTC. It translates to CASRLAGETQYF.